The present entry profiles one T cell receptor (beta chain) with its context. Original data processing: It was from reference gene primer amplification that nucleated cell counts were estimated. This table comes from immunoSEQ multiplex PCR, and its TCRdb copy is limited to in-frame clones, with some not included. V and J calls and clone size follow that table, whereas D and trimming were derived from the DNA. The data contain some 97,000 clones, over 75% of them seen just once; the ten biggest clones take up 5.5% to 8%. This sample is part of a study of blood T cell repertoires in COVID-19. Study-wide context: Samples representing acute and convalescent COVID-19 were sourced from the United States, Italy and Spain.

CDR3 length: 14 residues. Germline CDR1 MNHEY, CDR2 SMNVEV (reference sequence). Trimming cost V 5 bases and J 2 bases, with 12 bases left between them. The chain employs TRBV27 and TRBJ1-1; D is undetermined. This TCR was recovered from a woman in her fifties or sixties with acute or convalescent COVID-19. The sequenced sample was peripheral blood. The DNA of the CDR3 is TGTGCCAGCAGTCCCCTAGCGGGTAACACTGAAGCTTTCTTT. It specifies CASSPLAGNTEAFF.